The rows below give T cell receptor beta chains drawn from one sample of a study of radiation and T cells in renal cell carcinoma. Data came from immunoSEQ multiplex PCR; TCRdb stores just in-frame clones and leaves some out. The sample yields 100,000 to 150,000 clones, approximately 82% seen once. The source was blood, collected from a patient whose treatment included radiotherapy and nephrectomy. Source of these receptors: a woman aged 55 to 70 with renal cell carcinoma. Both conserved end residues are part of each CDR3. A D gene is named only where the DNA matches it firmly. Expanded clones are given a class, and other clones once, few, many or no size at all.

d_call: NA; v_call: TRBV10-1; clone_size: NA; j_call: TRBJ1-5; cdr3_aa: CASSTNRLQLYSNQPQHF; cdr3_nt: TGCGCCAGCAGTACAAACCGATTACAGCTTTATAGCAATCAGCCCCAGCATTTT
d_call: NA; v_call: TRBV5-5; clone_size: few; j_call: TRBJ1-1; cdr3_aa: CASSLTVMNTEAFF; cdr3_nt: TGTGCCAGCAGCTTGACGGTAATGAACACTGAAGCTTTCTTT
d_call: TRBD1; v_call: TRBV27; clone_size: NA; j_call: TRBJ1-6; cdr3_aa: CASRIGTGKLPLHF; cdr3_nt: TGTGCCAGCAGGATCGGGACAGGAAAACTTCCCCTCCACTTT
d_call: TRBD1; v_call: TRBV7-2; clone_size: NA; j_call: TRBJ2-7; cdr3_aa: CASSLPGQGAGEQYF; cdr3_nt: TGTGCCAGCAGCTTACCGGGACAGGGGGCGGGGGAGCAGTACTTC
d_call: NA; v_call: TRBV19; clone_size: NA; j_call: TRBJ2-5; cdr3_aa: CASSLTEGKTQYF; cdr3_nt: TGTGCCAGTAGTCTTACAGAGGGAAAGACCCAGTACTTC
d_call: NA; v_call: TRBV6-1; clone_size: NA; j_call: TRBJ2-2; cdr3_aa: CASSDRSSNTGELFF; cdr3_nt: TGTGCCAGCAGTGACAGGTCCTCGAACACCGGGGAGCTGTTTTTT
d_call: TRBD1; v_call: TRBV19; clone_size: NA; j_call: TRBJ2-7; cdr3_aa: CASSIDEGAAYEQYF; cdr3_nt: TGTGCCAGTAGTATAGACGAGGGGGCAGCCTACGAGCAGTACTTC
d_call: NA; v_call: TRBV4-3; clone_size: NA; j_call: TRBJ2-7; cdr3_aa: CASSLTPGGGEQYF; cdr3_nt: TGCGCCAGCAGTCTAACGCCAGGGGGGGGCGAGCAGTACTTC
d_call: NA; v_call: TRBV27; clone_size: NA; j_call: TRBJ2-7; cdr3_aa: CASSPSYEQYF; cdr3_nt: TGTGCCAGCAGCCCTTCCTACGAGCAGTACTTC
d_call: NA; v_call: TRBV5-1; clone_size: NA; j_call: TRBJ2-7; cdr3_aa: CASSLDLTSYEQYF; cdr3_nt: TGCGCCAGCAGCTTGGACCTAACTTCCTACGAGCAGTACTTC
d_call: NA; v_call: TRBV28; clone_size: few; j_call: TRBJ2-2; cdr3_aa: CASSFRGTGELFF; cdr3_nt: TGTGCCAGCAGTTTCAGGGGAACCGGGGAGCTGTTTTTT
d_call: NA; v_call: TRBV2; clone_size: NA; j_call: TRBJ1-2; cdr3_aa: CASSGTGTDYGYTF; cdr3_nt: TGTGCCAGCAGTGGAACCGGGACCGACTATGGCTACACCTTC
d_call: NA; v_call: TRBV9; clone_size: NA; j_call: TRBJ2-5; cdr3_aa: CASSVAAAGAQETQYF; cdr3_nt: TGTGCCAGCAGCGTAGCTGCGGCGGGGGCCCAAGAGACCCAGTACTTC
d_call: TRBD1; v_call: TRBV5-8; clone_size: NA; j_call: TRBJ1-4; cdr3_aa: CASSLDRGATNEKLFF; cdr3_nt: TGTGCCAGCAGCTTGGACAGGGGAGCAACTAATGAAAAACTGTTTTTT
d_call: NA; v_call: TRBV5-4; clone_size: NA; j_call: TRBJ2-3; cdr3_aa: CASSLAIGRSTDTQYF; cdr3_nt: TGTGCCAGCAGCTTGGCTATTGGCAGAAGCACAGATACGCAGTATTTT
d_call: TRBD1; v_call: TRBV10-3; clone_size: NA; j_call: TRBJ1-5; cdr3_aa: CAIRGTGEDQPQHF; cdr3_nt: TGTGCCATCAGGGGGACAGGGGAGGATCAGCCCCAGCATTTT
d_call: TRBD2; v_call: TRBV5-6; clone_size: NA; j_call: TRBJ2-5; cdr3_aa: CASSPERGTETQYF; cdr3_nt: TGTGCCAGCAGCCCCGAGCGGGGGACAGAGACCCAGTACTTC
d_call: TRBD1; v_call: TRBV4-1; clone_size: NA; j_call: TRBJ2-7; cdr3_aa: CASSQDRGTGSYEQYF; cdr3_nt: TGCGCCAGCAGCCAAGATCGGGGGACAGGGTCGTACGAGCAGTACTTC
d_call: NA; v_call: TRBV20-1; clone_size: few; j_call: TRBJ2-5; cdr3_aa: CSAARETQYF; cdr3_nt: TGCAGTGCGGCCCGTGAGACCCAGTACTTC
d_call: TRBD1; v_call: TRBV6-5; clone_size: NA; j_call: TRBJ1-5; cdr3_aa: CASSKDRTHQPQHF; cdr3_nt: TGTGCCAGCAGTAAGGACAGGACCCATCAGCCCCAGCATTTT
d_call: NA; v_call: TRBV27; clone_size: NA; j_call: TRBJ2-3; cdr3_aa: CASSLNRLVDADTQYF; cdr3_nt: TGTGCCAGCAGTTTAAACCGACTAGTTGACGCAGATACGCAGTATTTT
d_call: TRBD1; v_call: TRBV5-4; clone_size: few; j_call: TRBJ2-5; cdr3_aa: CASSFLGTGGETQYF; cdr3_nt: TGTGCCAGCAGCTTCCTAGGGACAGGGGGAGAGACCCAGTACTTC
d_call: NA; v_call: TRBV15; clone_size: NA; j_call: TRBJ1-2; cdr3_aa: CATSRDFRDNYGYTF; cdr3_nt: TGTGCCACCAGCAGAGATTTCCGAGATAACTATGGCTACACCTTC
d_call: NA; v_call: TRBV2; clone_size: NA; j_call: TRBJ1-1; cdr3_aa: CASSEVSPGEAFF; cdr3_nt: TGTGCCAGCAGTGAAGTTTCTCCCGGTGAAGCTTTCTTT
d_call: TRBD2; v_call: TRBV5-1; clone_size: NA; j_call: TRBJ2-1; cdr3_aa: CASSYQGLAGDYEQFF; cdr3_nt: TGCGCCAGCAGCTATCAGGGACTAGCGGGGGATTATGAGCAGTTCTTC
d_call: NA; v_call: TRBV28; clone_size: few; j_call: TRBJ1-1; cdr3_aa: CASRTLDSYMNTEAFF; cdr3_nt: TGTGCCAGCAGGACCCTGGACAGTTATATGAACACTGAAGCTTTCTTT
d_call: TRBD1; v_call: TRBV7-2; clone_size: NA; j_call: TRBJ1-1; cdr3_aa: CASSLASGGTGNTEAFF; cdr3_nt: TGTGCCAGCAGCTTAGCTTCGGGGGGGACAGGGAACACTGAAGCTTTCTTT
d_call: NA; v_call: TRBV18; clone_size: NA; j_call: TRBJ2-2; cdr3_aa: CASSPRQGTGELFF; cdr3_nt: TGTGCCAGCTCACCACGGCAGGGAACCGGGGAGCTGTTTTTT
d_call: TRBD1; v_call: TRBV27; clone_size: NA; j_call: TRBJ1-6; cdr3_aa: CASSSWAGTGNSPLHF; cdr3_nt: TGTGCCAGCAGTTCGTGGGCCGGGACAGGGAATTCACCCCTCCACTTT
d_call: NA; v_call: TRBV30; clone_size: once; j_call: TRBJ1-3; cdr3_aa: CAWSVRGGTGNTIYF; cdr3_nt: TGTGCCTGGAGTGTACGAGGGGGTACTGGAAACACCATATATTTT
d_call: TRBD1; v_call: TRBV25-1; clone_size: NA; j_call: TRBJ1-2; cdr3_aa: CASSGSEGDRILGYTF; cdr3_nt: TGTGCCAGCAGTGGATCCGAGGGGGACAGGATCCTTGGCTACACCTTC
d_call: NA; v_call: TRBV11-2; clone_size: NA; j_call: TRBJ2-5; cdr3_aa: CASSPFESQGETQYF; cdr3_nt: TGTGCCAGCAGCCCTTTTGAATCCCAGGGGGAGACCCAGTACTTC
d_call: NA; v_call: TRBV19; clone_size: NA; j_call: TRBJ1-1; cdr3_aa: CASSTPGRGEAFF; cdr3_nt: TGTGCCAGTAGTACCCCGGGACGGGGCGAAGCTTTCTTT
d_call: TRBD1; v_call: TRBV28; clone_size: NA; j_call: TRBJ1-1; cdr3_aa: CATTGTGRPLTEAFF; cdr3_nt: TGTGCCACCACCGGGACAGGGCGTCCCCTTACTGAAGCTTTCTTT
d_call: NA; v_call: TRBV19; clone_size: few; j_call: TRBJ1-1; cdr3_aa: CASSISTRGNTEAFF; cdr3_nt: TGTGCCAGTAGTATATCTACCCGTGGAAACACTGAAGCTTTCTTT
d_call: NA; v_call: TRBV6-5; clone_size: NA; j_call: TRBJ1-2; cdr3_aa: CASSYLGGGYTF; cdr3_nt: TGTGCCAGCAGTTACTTGGGGGGTGGCTACACCTTC
d_call: TRBD1; v_call: TRBV6-6; clone_size: NA; j_call: TRBJ1-1; cdr3_aa: CASSYRQGNTEAFF; cdr3_nt: TGTGCCAGCAGTTATAGACAGGGGAACACTGAAGCTTTCTTT
d_call: NA; v_call: TRBV2; clone_size: NA; j_call: TRBJ2-7; cdr3_aa: CASSGGHYFSYEQYF; cdr3_nt: TGTGCCAGCAGTGGGGGACATTACTTCTCCTACGAGCAGTACTTC